The 18 T cell receptor beta chains below all came from one sample that was sequenced in a study of blood T cell repertoires in COVID-19. Libraries were prepared by immunoSEQ multiplex PCR; TCRdb keeps only in-frame clonotypes and omits some of them. The sample has 350,000 to 400,000 clones; roughly 90% are singletons. The specimen sequenced was peripheral blood. These TCRs come from a woman in her thirties with COVID-19, enrolled during active disease.

The rearrangement joins TRBV11-3 to TRBJ2-4; TRBD1 matches 7 bases. This CDR3 comprises 18 residues. The junction had 13 bases not matched to a gene; V was cut back by 5 bases and J by 0 bases. In germline, CDR1 is SGHNT, CDR2 YENEEA. The CDR3 loop is CASSLALGQPLAKNIQYF. CDR3 DNA: TGTGCCAGCAGCCTGGCCCTGGGACAGCCGCTAGCCAAAAACATTCAGTACTTC. The full variable domain, rest sourced from reference TRBV11-3 and TRBJ2-4, is EAGVVQSPRYKIIEKKQPVAFWCNPISGHNTLYWYLQNLGQGPELLIRYENEEAVDDSQLPKDRFSAERLKGVDSTLKIQPAELGDSAVYLCASSLALGQPLAKNIQYFGAGTRLSVL.

This rearrangement joins TRBV6-5 to TRBJ1-4, with 8 nucleotides matching TRBD1. The CDR3 loop spans 14 amino acids. Germline CDR1 MNHEY, CDR2 SVGAGI. The ends lost 4 bases at V and 5 bases at J; junction bases unmatched: 3. CDR3 DNA: TGTGCCAGCAGTTTGGACAGGGTAAATGAAAAACTGTTTTTT. Encoded protein: CASSLDRVNEKLFF.

This clone was seen a few times. The CDR3 spells CASSFLADYTDTQYF. The CDR3 nucleotides are TGTGCCAGCAGTTTTCTAGCGGATTACACAGATACGCAGTATTTT. The rearrangement uses TRBV27 and TRBJ2-3; 7 nucleotides align to TRBD2. V shed 3 bases and J 2 bases; nucleotides not matched to a gene: 5. The CDR3 runs 15 residues. Germline CDR1 and CDR2: MNHEY and SMNVEV (reference sequence).

This clone was detected a few times. The chain combines TRBV7-9 with TRBJ2-7; D gene ambiguous. Trimming left V 1 base short and J 3 bases short, with 7 bases between. The CDR3 extends over 13 amino acids. The germline gives CDR1 SEHNR, CDR2 FQNEAQ (reference sequence). The CDR3 loop is CASSLGQIYEQYV. The CDR3 coding sequence is TGTGCCAGCAGCTTAGGGCAAATCTACGAGCAGTACGTC.

This clone was seen once. The chain joins TRBV5-1 to TRBJ2-7; 9 positions match TRBD1. Germline CDR1 is SGHRS and CDR2 is YFSETQ. The CDR3 length is 14 residues. Trimming took 4 bases from V and 2 from J; bases not matched to a gene: 4. Here the CDR3 DNA reads TGCGCCAGCAGCCCAGGGACAGGGACCTACGAGCAGTACTTC. As protein: CASSPGTGTYEQYF.

The V and J genes are TRBV12-5 and TRBJ2-1, with D possibly being TRBD2 (5 bases). Germline lookup yields CDR1 LGHNT and CDR2 FRNRAP. The CDR3 loop spans 15 amino acids. With 1 base removed from V and 7 bases from J, the gap between germline ends came to 14 bases. CDR3 sequence: CASGLGAGSGNEQFF. The DNA of the CDR3 is TGTGCTAGTGGTTTGGGGGCGGGTTCGGGGAATGAGCAGTTCTTC.

The chain uses TRBV24-1 and TRBJ2-3; D perhaps matches TRBD2 (5 bases). V was trimmed by 3 bases and J by 2 bases, leaving 11 bases between them. The CDR3 length is 15 residues. Germline V gene data show CDR1 as KGHDR and CDR2 as SFDVKD. The CDR3 nucleotides are TGTGCCACCAGTGATCCTCGGACTTTCACAGATACGCAGTATTTT. It is translated as CATSDPRTFTDTQYF.

The CDR3 loop reads CASSYSRGNSYNSPLHF. For the CDR3, the DNA is TGTGCCAGCAGTTACTCGCGAGGGAACTCCTATAATTCACCCCTCCACTTT. V is TRBV6-2 or TRBV6-3 and J is TRBJ1-6; D unclear. This CDR3 comprises 17 residues. Germline V gene sequence: CDR1 MNHEY, CDR2 SVGEGT. V dropped 0 bases and J dropped 0 bases, with 9 bases sitting between them.

This chain uses TRBV7-7 with TRBJ2-7, with 13 bases lining up with TRBD2. This CDR3 comprises 15 residues. In germline, CDR1 is SSHAT, CDR2 FNYEAQ (reference sequence). CDR3 protein: CASSLGLAGVREQYV. The CDR3 bases are TGTGCTAGCAGCCTTGGACTAGCGGGAGTGCGAGAGCAGTACGTC.

V usage is TRBV12-3 or TRBV12-4 and J usage is TRBJ1-1; D gene unclear. The V end was cut by 6 bases, the J end by 4 bases, with 12 bases between. The CDR3 has 13 residues. CDR3 residues: CASRWEGSTEAFF. The CDR3 region has the DNA TGTGCCAGCAGGTGGGAAGGGAGCACTGAAGCTTTCTTT.

The chain joins TRBV4-3 to TRBJ2-1; the match to TRBD1 covers 9 bases. This CDR3 comprises 16 residues. Germline values: CDR1 LGHNA, CDR2 YSLEER. The V and J ends lost 0 bases and 4 bases, in that order; junction bases with no gene match: 4. CDR3 residues: CASSQDPGTGYNEQFF. CDR3 bases: TGCGCCAGCAGCCAAGATCCCGGGACAGGGTACAATGAGCAGTTCTTC.

The chain links TRBV7-9 to TRBJ2-3, with D possibly being TRBD1 (5 bases). CDR3 length: 14 amino acids. Trimming stripped 0 bases from V and 3 bases from J, with 7 bases between. The germline V gene has CDR1 SEHNR and CDR2 FQNEAQ (reference sequence). Here the CDR3 DNA reads TGTGCCAGCAGCTTAGCGCAGGGTACAGATACGCAGTATTTT. It specifies CASSLAQGTDTQYF.

J is TRBJ2-7 and V is TRBV6-5; possibly TRBD1 for D (5 bases). The V end was cut by 0 bases, the J end by 3 bases, with 12 bases between. Germline-derived CDR1 and CDR2 are MNHEY and SVGAGI. The CDR3 has 15 amino acids. CDR3 sequence (DNA): TGTGCCAGCAGTTACTCGACGCCTCAGGGCTACGAGCAGTACTTC. Its protein product is CASSYSTPQGYEQYF.

V and J are TRBV19 and TRBJ2-7; TRBD1 is a possible D gene (6 bases). The CDR3 is 14 amino acids. The germline CDR1 and CDR2 sequences are LNHDA and SQIVND (reference sequence). Trimming took 4 bases from V and 2 from J, leaving 12 bases between them. This CDR3 reads CASSTGGSTYEQYF. CDR3 nucleotides: TGTGCCAGTAGTACTGGGGGCAGCACCTACGAGCAGTACTTC.

This rearrangement joins TRBV5-4 to TRBJ2-1; TRBD2 matches 11 bases. The CDR3 is made up of 15 amino acids. Germline loops: CDR1 SGHNT, CDR2 YYREEE (reference sequence). V lost 6 bases, J lost 12 bases, and 14 bases stayed unmatched. The CDR3 is CASTPRLAGSGSQFF. CDR3 in DNA: TGTGCCAGCACCCCTCGACTAGCGGGATCGGGTTCGCAGTTCTTC.

The rearrangement uses TRBV11-3 and TRBJ2-7; the D gene is possibly TRBD1 (5 bases). Germline loops: CDR1 SGHNT, CDR2 YENEEA. CDR3 length equals 15 residues. V lost 6 bases, J lost 0 bases, and 15 bases lay in between. The CDR3 sequence is CASSAVRQNSYEQYF. CDR3 in DNA: TGTGCCAGCAGTGCTGTTCGACAGAACTCCTACGAGCAGTACTTC.

This chain links TRBV27 with TRBJ1-2; 10 bases are shared with TRBD1. The junction had 15 bases not matched to a gene; V was cut back by 4 bases and J by 7 bases. The CDR3 consists of 17 residues. From germline, CDR1 is MNHEY and CDR2 SMNVEV (reference sequence). This chain's CDR3 is CASSWGRSGTGDGGYTF. The CDR3 bases are TGTGCCAGCAGTTGGGGCCGATCTGGGACAGGGGATGGTGGCTACACCTTC.

The gene calls are TRBV4-1 and TRBJ1-5; 7 nucleotides line up with TRBD1. The CDR3 length is 14 residues. Trimming took 6 bases from V and 3 from J; bases not matched to a gene: 5. Germline loops: CDR1 MGHRA, CDR2 YSYEKL. In DNA form, the CDR3 reads TGCGCCAGCAGTACAGGGGCCCCCAATCAGCCCCAGCATTTT. This translates into CASSTGAPNQPQHF.